At least ten counts were recorded for the clone carrying this T cell receptor (beta chain). The germline V gene encodes CDR1 MNHEY and CDR2 SMNVEV (reference sequence). V shed 2 bases and J shed 0 bases, with 10 bases lying between them. There are 16 residues in the CDR3. These data belong to a study of PD-1 blockade in mismatch repair-deficient tumors. Every patient had mismatch repair deficiency by PCR or immunohistochemistry. Clones were read by immunoSEQ multiplex PCR, and TCRdb kept only the in-frame ones, dropping some. The sample comprises 75,000 to 85,000 clones, more than 65% of which are singletons, and more than 2.5% rests with the top ten.

V gene TRBV27 combines with J gene TRBJ2-2; maybe TRBD1 (5 bases). The source was peripheral blood, collected 12 weeks after starting pembrolizumab. The TCR comes from an adult with mismatch repair-deficient cancer. This chain's CDR3 is CASSLRTQANTGELFF. The DNA for the CDR3 is TGTGCCAGCAGTTTACGGACACAGGCGAACACCGGGGAGCTGTTTTTT.